This entry lists 20 T cell receptor beta chains sequenced from one sample in a study of blood T cell repertoires in COVID-19. The repertoire was sequenced with immunoSEQ multiplex PCR; TCRdb's copy has only in-frame clones and lacks some. Of 93,000 or so clones in the sample, approximately 80% were seen once. Sample: peripheral blood. The receptor source for this set is a human donor in a cohort sampled during active or convalescent COVID-19.

With regard to this clone: One junction end disagrees with the germline gene, perhaps due to a read error. The chain's CDR3 is CASSEGQALPLAF. The CDR3 DNA follows: TGTGCCAGCAGTGAGGGACAGGCGCTACCCTTGGCATTT. The gene calls are TRBV2 and TRBJ1-3; 8 nucleotides match TRBD1. This CDR3 has 13 amino acids. Looked up from germline, CDR1 is SNHLY and CDR2 is FYNNEI.

In its sample, this clone was seen many times. This rearrangement joins TRBV28 to TRBJ2-7; D is possibly TRBD2 (5 bases). Germline loops: CDR1 MDHEN, CDR2 SYDVKM. The CDR3 totals 13 residues. V was cut by 7 bases and J by 2 bases, with 12 bases left in between. CDR3 amino acids: CASKLPGTYEQYF. DNA for the CDR3: TGTGCCAGCAAATTGCCCGGGACCTACGAGCAGTACTTC.

The gene calls are TRBV5-1 and TRBJ2-1, with a weak D call TRBD2 (5 bases). The CDR3 is 13 amino acids. Germline V CDR1 and CDR2: SGHRS, YFSETQ. V lost 3 bases, J lost 7 bases, and 11 bases lay in between. The CDR3, as DNA: TGCGCCAGCAGCTCGGGATTTTCTAATGAGCAGTTCTTC. Encoded protein: CASSSGFSNEQFF.

This clone has just a few counts. The chain joins TRBV24-1 to TRBJ2-1; perhaps TRBD2 as D (6 bases). From germline, CDR1 is KGHDR and CDR2 SFDVKD. The CDR3 spans 15 residues. Trimming stripped 5 bases from V and 8 bases from J, with 18 bases between. The CDR3 sequence: CATSGKGWGGDEQFF. CDR3 DNA: TGTGCCACCAGTGGGAAGGGTTGGGGAGGAGATGAGCAGTTCTTC.

The V and J genes are TRBV15 and TRBJ2-1, with 9 positions matching TRBD1. Germline CDR1 reads LNHNV; CDR2 reads YYDKDF (reference sequence). The length of the CDR3 is 16 residues. Losses at the gene ends were 6 bases for V and 9 bases for J; bases not matched to a gene: 15. DNA for the CDR3: TGTGCCACCAGTCGGGCAACCGGGACAGGGTTTGGTGAGCAGTTCTTC. It translates to CATSRATGTGFGEQFF. Based on the CDR3 plus reference TRBV15 and TRBJ2-1, the full variable domain is DAMVIQNPRYQVTQFGKPVTLSCSQTLNHNVMYWYQQKSSQAPKLLFHYYDKDFNNEADTPDNFQSRRPNTSFCFLDIRSPGLGDTAMYLCATSRATGTGFGEQFFGPGTRLTVL.

The V call is TRBV6-1, the J call TRBJ1-2; 7 bases line up with TRBD1. This CDR3 region has 15 residues. The trim removed 2 bases at V and 4 bases at J, leaving 7 bases unmatched. Per germline, CDR1 MNHNS and CDR2 SASEGT. CDR3 region: CASSEPMGQIYGYTF. The CDR3 nucleotides read TGTGCCAGCAGTGAACCCATGGGACAGATCTATGGCTACACCTTC.

This clone was counted a single time. The V and J genes are TRBV19 and TRBJ2-1, with 10 nucleotides matching TRBD2. Unmatched junction bases numbered 8, after V lost 5 bases and J lost 4 bases. The germline CDR1 and CDR2 sequences are LNHDA and SQIVND (reference sequence). This CDR3 has 16 residues. The CDR3 loop reads CASSDLTSGRYNEQFF. CDR3 bases: TGTGCCAGTAGTGACCTGACTAGCGGGCGTTACAATGAGCAGTTCTTC.

This sequence joins TRBV3-1 (or the pseudogene TRBV3-2) and TRBJ2-5; a possible D gene is TRBD2 (5 bases). V was cut by 4 bases and J by 5 bases, with 11 bases left in between. The CDR3 sequence is 13 residues long. The germline V gene encodes CDR1 LGHDT and CDR2 YNNKEL (reference sequence). The CDR3 DNA reads as TGTGCCAGCAGCCGCCGGAGGCAGGAGACCCAGTACTTC. The encoded protein is CASSRRRQETQYF.

The gene calls are TRBV19 and TRBJ2-5; 7 bases line up with TRBD1. V lost 4 bases and J lost 5; bases outside the gene matches: 7. The germline CDR1 and CDR2 sequences are LNHDA and SQIVND (reference sequence). There are 14 residues in the CDR3. CDR3 coding DNA: TGTGCCAGTAGTACCAAGACAGGGTTGGAGACCCAGTACTTC. Translated: CASSTKTGLETQYF.

To note about this clone: This same CDR3 is encoded by further DNA sequences in the sample. The rearrangement links TRBV19 to TRBJ1-1; D is unclear. Between the trimmed V and J ends, which lost 4 bases and 3 bases, there was a span of 6 bases. The CDR3 runs 12 residues. The germline V gene encodes CDR1 LNHDA and CDR2 SQIVND (reference sequence). This chain's CDR3 is CASSTRDTEAFF. Here the CDR3 DNA reads TGTGCCAGTAGTACAAGAGACACTGAAGCTTTCTTT.

The rearrangement joins TRBV5-4 to TRBJ2-7; D is undetermined. This CDR3 contains 12 residues. Trimming shortened V by 3 bases and J by 5 bases, and 9 bases separated the two germline ends. The germline V gene encodes CDR1 SGHNT and CDR2 YYREEE (reference sequence). CDR3 loop: CASSSTKHEQYF. For the CDR3, the DNA is TGTGCCAGCAGCTCGACAAAACACGAGCAGTACTTC.

The chain is built from TRBV3-1 (or the pseudogene TRBV3-2) and TRBJ2-2; 10 bases are shared with TRBD2. The germline V gene has CDR1 LGHDT and CDR2 YNNKEL (reference sequence). The ends lost 7 bases at V and 4 bases at J; junction bases unmatched: 3. The CDR3 length is 14 residues. Here the CDR3 DNA reads TGTGCCAGCAACAGCGGGGGGGCCACCGGGGAGCTGTTTTTT. It codes for CASNSGGATGELFF.

The V and J genes are TRBV28 and TRBJ1-1; tentative D call: TRBD1 (6 bases). V shed 8 bases and J shed 5 bases, with 18 bases lying between them. CDR3 length equals 14 residues. From germline, CDR1 is MDHEN and CDR2 SYDVKM. CDR3 nucleotide sequence: TGTGCCAGCGACCTCCAGGGGTCCAGGACTGAAGCTTTCTTT. It yields the protein CASDLQGSRTEAFF.

The chain links TRBV14 to TRBJ1-1; D may be TRBD1 (6 bases). This CDR3 is 15 amino acids long. CDR1 is SGHDN and CDR2 is FVKESK in the germline V gene. Trimming cost V 2 bases and J 7 bases, with 17 bases left between them. The CDR3 region has the DNA TGTGCCAGCAGCCAATTTAACAGGGAGAGGGGTGAAGCTTTCTTT. Protein: CASSQFNRERGEAFF.

The chain has TRBV2 and TRBJ1-1, with no clear D. This CDR3 comprises 13 residues. Trimming removed 2 bases at V and 3 bases at J, with 7 bases between. Germline V lookup: CDR1 SNHLY, CDR2 FYNNEI. CDR3 coding DNA: TGTGCCAGCAGTGAATTGAGGGACACTGAAGCTTTCTTT. Protein sequence: CASSELRDTEAFF.

In nucleotides, the CDR3 is TGTGCCAGTAGTAGAATTCCCGGGACGGACTACTCATCACCCCTCCACTTT. This gives the protein CASSRIPGTDYSSPLHF. The genes are TRBV19 and TRBJ1-6; D perhaps matches TRBD1 (5 bases). The V end was cut by 4 bases, the J end by 10 bases, with 23 bases between. Germline V CDR1 and CDR2: LNHDA, SQIVND (reference sequence). The CDR3 is 17 amino acids.

This chain joins TRBV7-6 and TRBJ1-1, with 9 bases lining up with TRBD1. V lost 5 bases and J lost 11; bases outside the gene matches: 12. This CDR3 contains 14 residues. Germline V gene lookup returns CDR1 SGHVS and CDR2 FNYEAQ. The CDR3 reads CASSLVPGQGGAFF. CDR3 in DNA: TGTGCCAGCAGCCTTGTCCCGGGACAGGGTGGGGCTTTCTTT.

V is TRBV6-1 and J is TRBJ2-7, with D maybe TRBD1 (5 bases). The CDR3 is 14 amino acids. The germline V and J ends were trimmed by 0 bases and 2 bases, with 8 bases remaining between them. Germline V gene sequence: CDR1 MNHNS, CDR2 SASEGT. CDR3 nucleotides: TGTGCCAGCAGTGAAGCAGGGGCAGCCTACGAGCAGTACTTC. It encodes CASSEAGAAYEQYF.

The rearrangement uses TRBV4-3 and TRBJ2-7; 7 bases are a match to TRBD1. The CDR3 covers 15 residues. Looked up from germline, CDR1 is LGHNA and CDR2 is YSLEER. V was clipped by 0 bases and J by 4 bases; unmatched bases: 6. CDR3 sequence reads: CASSQERTGTYEQYF. Here the CDR3 DNA reads TGCGCCAGCAGCCAAGAGAGGACAGGCACATACGAGCAGTACTTC.

This rearrangement joins TRBV24-1 to TRBJ2-1, with a possible D match to TRBD1 (6 bases). The CDR3 extends over 16 amino acids. CDR1 is KGHDR, CDR2 SFDVKD, per germline. The germline V and J ends were trimmed by 1 base and 10 bases, with 19 bases remaining between them. The CDR3 loop reads CATSDFPGGSPWEQFF. The DNA of the CDR3 is TGTGCCACCAGTGATTTCCCTGGGGGCTCCCCCTGGGAGCAGTTCTTC.